This T cell receptor beta chain came from a study of cytomegalovirus exposure and HLA in healthy donors. PCR involved 60 Vbeta and 13 Jbeta primers. TCRdb's copy holds only in-frame clones and misses some; the assay was immunoSEQ multiplex PCR. Altogether some 170,000 clones are present, 77% being singletons, with the ten largest covering approximately 1.6%. Study-level findings and limits: Later findings reportedly placed an Asian-associated ancestry cluster below the approximately 670-donor mean for N-insertions.

The V gene's germline CDR1 is MNHEY and CDR2 SMNVEV (reference sequence). CDR3 length: 16 residues. V was pared by 6 bases and J by 5 bases, with 11 bases of the junction left unmatched. For this clone: Its target is not known.

The chain is built from TRBV27 and TRBJ2-5; TRBD2 agrees at 11 bases. The clonotype was recovered from a woman aged 30 to 39 in good health and CMV-seronegative. Sequences were obtained from PBMCs. This CDR3 is CASRAISGRARETQYF. The CDR3 DNA is TGTGCCAGCAGGGCGATTAGCGGGAGGGCCCGGGAGACCCAGTACTTC.